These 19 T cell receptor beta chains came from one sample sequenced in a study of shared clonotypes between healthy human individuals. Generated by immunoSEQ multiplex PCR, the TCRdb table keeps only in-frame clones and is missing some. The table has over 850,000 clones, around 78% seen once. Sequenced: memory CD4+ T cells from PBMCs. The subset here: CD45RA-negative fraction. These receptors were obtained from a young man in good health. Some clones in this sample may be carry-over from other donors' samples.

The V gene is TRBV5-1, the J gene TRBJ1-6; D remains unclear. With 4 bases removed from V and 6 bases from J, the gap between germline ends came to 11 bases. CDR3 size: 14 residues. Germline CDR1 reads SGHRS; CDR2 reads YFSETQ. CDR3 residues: CASSPDPSNSPLHF. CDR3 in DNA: TGCGCCAGCAGCCCCGACCCGAGTAATTCACCCCTCCACTTT. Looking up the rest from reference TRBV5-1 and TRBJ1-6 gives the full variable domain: KAGVTQTPRYLIKTRGQQVTLSCSPISGHRSVSWYQQTPGQGLQFLFEYFSETQRNKGNFPGRFSGRQFSNSRSEMNVSTLELGDSALYLCASSPDPSNSPLHFGNGTRLTVT.

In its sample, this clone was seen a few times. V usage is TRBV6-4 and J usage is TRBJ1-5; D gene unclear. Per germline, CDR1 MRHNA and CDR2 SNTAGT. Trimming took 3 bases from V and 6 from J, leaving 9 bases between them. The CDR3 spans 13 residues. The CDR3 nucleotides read TGTGCCAGCAGTGAAGACCAGAGTCAGCCCCAGCATTTT. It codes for CASSEDQSQPQHF.

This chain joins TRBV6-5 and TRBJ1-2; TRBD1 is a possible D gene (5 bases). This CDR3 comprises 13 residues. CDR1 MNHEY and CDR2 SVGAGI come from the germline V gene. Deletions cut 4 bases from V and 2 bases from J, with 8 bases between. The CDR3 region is CASSLGRNYGYTF. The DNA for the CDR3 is TGTGCCAGCAGTTTGGGACGGAACTATGGCTACACCTTC.

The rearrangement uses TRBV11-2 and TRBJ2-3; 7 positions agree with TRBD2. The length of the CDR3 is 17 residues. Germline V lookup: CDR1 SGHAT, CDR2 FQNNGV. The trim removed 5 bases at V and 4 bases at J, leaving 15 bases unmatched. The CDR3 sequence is CASSRVLATQRADTQYF. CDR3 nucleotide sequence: TGTGCCAGCAGCCGGGTACTAGCGACTCAACGGGCAGATACGCAGTATTTT.

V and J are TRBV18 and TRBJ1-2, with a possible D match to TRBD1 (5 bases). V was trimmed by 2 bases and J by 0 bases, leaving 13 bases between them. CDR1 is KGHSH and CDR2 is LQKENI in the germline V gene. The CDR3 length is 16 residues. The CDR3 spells CASSPFGGSANYGYTF. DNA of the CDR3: TGTGCCAGCTCACCATTTGGGGGGTCAGCTAACTATGGCTACACCTTC.

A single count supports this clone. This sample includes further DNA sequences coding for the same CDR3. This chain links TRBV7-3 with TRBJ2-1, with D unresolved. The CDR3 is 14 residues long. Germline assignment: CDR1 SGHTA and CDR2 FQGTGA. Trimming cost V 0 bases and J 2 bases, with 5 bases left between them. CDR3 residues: CASSLTGTYNEQFF. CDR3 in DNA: TGTGCCAGCAGCTTAACGGGAACCTACAATGAGCAGTTCTTC.

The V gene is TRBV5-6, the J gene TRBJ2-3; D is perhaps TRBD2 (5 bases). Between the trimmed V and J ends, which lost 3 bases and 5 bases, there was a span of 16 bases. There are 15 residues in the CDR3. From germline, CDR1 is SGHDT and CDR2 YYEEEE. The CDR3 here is CASSWGSAAGDTQYF. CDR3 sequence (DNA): TGTGCCAGCAGCTGGGGTAGCGCTGCCGGAGATACGCAGTATTTT.

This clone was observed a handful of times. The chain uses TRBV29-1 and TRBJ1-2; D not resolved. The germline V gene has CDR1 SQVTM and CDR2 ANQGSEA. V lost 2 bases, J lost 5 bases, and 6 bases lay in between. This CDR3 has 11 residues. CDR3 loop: CSVEQAYGYTF. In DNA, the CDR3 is TGCAGCGTTGAACAAGCTTATGGCTACACCTTC. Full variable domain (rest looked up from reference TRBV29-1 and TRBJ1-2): SAVISQKPSRDICQRGTSLTIQCQVDSQVTMMFWYRQQPGQSLTLIATANQGSEATYESGFVIDKFPISRPNLTFSTLTVSNMSPEDSSIYLCSVEQAYGYTFGSGTRLTVV.

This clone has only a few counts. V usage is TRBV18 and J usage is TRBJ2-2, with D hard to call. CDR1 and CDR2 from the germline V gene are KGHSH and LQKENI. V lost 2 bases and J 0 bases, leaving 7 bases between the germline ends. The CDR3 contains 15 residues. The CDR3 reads CASSPRQSNTGELFF. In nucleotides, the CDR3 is TGTGCCAGCTCACCAAGGCAGTCGAACACCGGGGAGCTGTTTTTT.

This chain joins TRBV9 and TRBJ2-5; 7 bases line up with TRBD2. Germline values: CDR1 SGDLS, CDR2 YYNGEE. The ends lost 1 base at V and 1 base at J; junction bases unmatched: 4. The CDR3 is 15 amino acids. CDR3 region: CASSVFGGSQETQYF. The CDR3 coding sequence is TGTGCCAGCAGCGTATTCGGGGGGAGCCAAGAGACCCAGTACTTC.

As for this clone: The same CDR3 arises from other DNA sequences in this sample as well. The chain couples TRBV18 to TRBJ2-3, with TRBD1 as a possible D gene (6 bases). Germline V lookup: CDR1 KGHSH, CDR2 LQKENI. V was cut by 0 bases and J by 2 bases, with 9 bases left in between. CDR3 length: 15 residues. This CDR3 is CASSPPNRATDTQYF. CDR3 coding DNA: TGTGCCAGCTCACCACCCAACAGGGCCACAGATACGCAGTATTTT.

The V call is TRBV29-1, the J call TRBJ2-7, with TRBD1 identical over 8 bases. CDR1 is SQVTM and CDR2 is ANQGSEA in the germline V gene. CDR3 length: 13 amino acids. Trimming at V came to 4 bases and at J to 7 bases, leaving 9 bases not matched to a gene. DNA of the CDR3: TGCAGCGTTGCTCCAGGGGGCGAGGGGGAGCAGTACTTC. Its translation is CSVAPGGEGEQYF.

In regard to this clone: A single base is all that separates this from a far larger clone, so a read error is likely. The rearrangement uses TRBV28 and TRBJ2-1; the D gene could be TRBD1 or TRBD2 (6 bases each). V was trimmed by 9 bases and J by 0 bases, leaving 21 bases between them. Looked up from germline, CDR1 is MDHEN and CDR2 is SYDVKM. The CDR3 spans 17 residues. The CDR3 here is CASTSAGQLGSYNEQFF. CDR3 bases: TGTGCCAGTACTAGTGCGGGACAATTAGGCTCCTACAATGAGCAGTTCTTC.

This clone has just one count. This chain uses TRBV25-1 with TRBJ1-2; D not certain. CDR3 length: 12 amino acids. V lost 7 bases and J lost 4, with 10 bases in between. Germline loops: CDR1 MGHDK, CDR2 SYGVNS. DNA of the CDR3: TGTGCCAGCACTACGGGAACCTATGGCTACACCTTC. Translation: CASTTGTYGYTF.

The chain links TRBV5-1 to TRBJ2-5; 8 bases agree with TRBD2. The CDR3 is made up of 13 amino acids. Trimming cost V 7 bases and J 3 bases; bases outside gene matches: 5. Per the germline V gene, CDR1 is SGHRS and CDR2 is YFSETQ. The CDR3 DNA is TGCGCCAGCGGTAAAGCGGGAGAAGAGACCCAGTACTTC. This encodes CASGKAGEETQYF.

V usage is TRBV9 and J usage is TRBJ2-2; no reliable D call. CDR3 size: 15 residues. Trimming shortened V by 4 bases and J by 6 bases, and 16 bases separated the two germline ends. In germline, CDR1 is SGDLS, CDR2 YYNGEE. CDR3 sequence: CASSYMLQIPGELFF. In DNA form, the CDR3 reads TGTGCCAGCAGCTACATGCTCCAGATCCCCGGGGAGCTGTTTTTT.

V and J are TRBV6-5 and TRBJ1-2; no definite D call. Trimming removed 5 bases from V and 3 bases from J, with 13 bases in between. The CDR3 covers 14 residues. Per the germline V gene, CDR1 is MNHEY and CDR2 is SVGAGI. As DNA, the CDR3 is TGTGCCAGCAGTCGATCCCGGACTGACTATGGCTACACCTTC. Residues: CASSRSRTDYGYTF.

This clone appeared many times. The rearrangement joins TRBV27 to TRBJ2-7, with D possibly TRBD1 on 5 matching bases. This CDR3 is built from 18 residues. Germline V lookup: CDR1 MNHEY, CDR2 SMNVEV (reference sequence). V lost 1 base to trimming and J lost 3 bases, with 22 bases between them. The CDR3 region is CASSLFTGSPFRDYEQYF. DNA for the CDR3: TGTGCCAGCAGTTTATTCACGGGCAGCCCATTCAGGGACTACGAGCAGTACTTC.

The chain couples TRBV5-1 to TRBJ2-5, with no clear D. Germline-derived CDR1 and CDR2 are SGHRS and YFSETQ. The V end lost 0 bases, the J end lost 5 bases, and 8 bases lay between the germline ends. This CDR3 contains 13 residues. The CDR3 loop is CASSLVGRETQYF. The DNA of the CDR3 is TGCGCCAGCAGCTTGGTGGGTAGGGAGACCCAGTACTTC.